The entry that follows covers one T cell receptor (beta chain) sequence. What it binds is unknown. Germline lookup yields CDR1 MDHEN and CDR2 SYDVKM. V lost 2 bases to trimming and J lost 2 bases; unmatched junction nucleotides: 6. The length of the CDR3 is 16 residues. The data derive from a study of shared clonotypes between healthy human individuals. Whole-study results and caveats: Sharing across a few donors was seen in roughly 5% of naive CD4 clonotypes.

The authors loaded roughly 200 ng DNA, approximately 30,000 T cell genomes, into sorted-subset replicate PCRs. The repertoire was sequenced with immunoSEQ multiplex PCR; TCRdb's copy has only in-frame clones and lacks some. The table records about 1 million clones, roughly 75% of them present only once. The chain uses TRBV28 and TRBJ2-3; 8 bases are shared with TRBD1. What was sequenced was memory CD4+ T cells sorted from blood. Regarding subset: CD45RA-negative fraction. The clonotype was recovered from a man between 18 and 35 years old in good health. DNA for the CDR3: TGTGCCAGCAGTTTAGCCGGACAGGGCTTCACAGATACGCAGTATTTT. Translating gives CASSLAGQGFTDTQYF.